The clone carrying this T cell receptor beta chain has a handful of counts. The antigen remains undetermined. This record comes from a study of blood T cells in healthy people across ages. Overall study findings and caveats: Strong correlation was found linking TCR beta diversity to naive T cell percentage. While age rose, TCR beta diversity per million T cells dropped in a roughly linear way. Unsorted PBMCs prevented conclusive naive versus antigen-experienced comparison.

Germline V lookup: CDR1 SGDLS, CDR2 YYNGEE. V was cut by 3 bases and J by 5 bases, with 14 bases left in between. The CDR3 runs to 14 residues. Alongside a J-beta primer mix, a sample-barcoded 5' primer served in a second PCR lasting about 7 to 11 cycles. One entry per CDR3 protein results from TCRdb running MiXCR on the 5' RACE reads. The sample holds 650,000 to 1,000,000 distinct CDR3 sequences, 35% to 40% seen once. The clonotype originates from a man between 18 and 29 years old in good health. Source material: blood. This sequence joins TRBV9 and TRBJ1-2, with D perhaps TRBD1 (6 bases). The DNA of the CDR3 is TGTGCCAGCAGCGCGGGAGGGGGGACGTATGGCTACACCTTC. Protein product: CASSAGGGTYGYTF.